This is a list of T cell receptor beta chains from one sample in a study of T cell changes during pregnancy in multiple sclerosis. Sequencing was performed with immunoSEQ multiplex PCR; in TCRdb, only in-frame clones are kept and a portion is missing. Among roughly 90,000 clones, approximately 89% were seen once, and the ten largest hold around 1%. Sequenced here: peripheral blood, sampled before pregnancy. Source of these receptors: a female donor with multiple sclerosis, enrolled in a pregnancy study. The CDR3 runs from the conserved cysteine through the conserved F or W. The order of the fields is clone size, D gene, J gene, V gene, CDR3 protein, CDR3 DNA. D genes are given only for firm matches. A clone size is listed for some rows: how often the clone was seen (once, few, many), or a class if it is expanded.

. | . | TRBJ2-2 | TRBV19 | CASRDRGWRGTGELFF | TGTGCCAGTAGAGATCGAGGCTGGCGGGGCACCGGGGAGCTGTTTTTT
. | . | TRBJ1-5 | TRBV2 | CASSETTGSNQPQHF | TGTGCCAGCAGTGAAACCACAGGTAGCAATCAGCCCCAGCATTTT
. | . | TRBJ2-2 | TRBV5-8 | CASSLSNRAGELFF | TGTGCCAGCAGCTTAAGTAACAGGGCTGGGGAGCTGTTTTTT
. | . | TRBJ1-2 | TRBV19 | CASTPFTDAIGYTF | TGTGCCAGTACCCCCTTTACAGACGCTATTGGCTACACCTTC
. | . | TRBJ1-2 | TRBV19 | CASSMRGFYGYTF | TGTGCCAGTAGTATGCGCGGGTTCTATGGCTACACCTTC
. | . | TRBJ1-2 | TRBV6-5 | CASSYSLDRNYGYTF | TGTGCCAGCAGTTACTCGTTAGACAGAAACTATGGCTACACCTTC
. | TRBD2 | TRBJ2-1 | TRBV19 | CASSIQAGAANEQFF | TGTGCCAGTAGTATTCAGGCGGGAGCGGCCAATGAGCAGTTCTTC
. | TRBD2 | TRBJ2-3 | TRBV14 | CASSQARGGVSTQYF | TGTGCCAGCAGCCAAGCACGGGGGGGGGTGTCTACGCAGTATTTT
. | TRBD1 | TRBJ1-2 | TRBV19 | CASSIGGQGGNYGYTF | TGTGCCAGTAGTATAGGGGGACAGGGGGGTAACTATGGCTACACCTTC
. | . | TRBJ2-7 | TRBV28 | CASSLARYEQYF | TGTGCCAGCAGTTTAGCCAGATACGAGCAGTACTTC
. | . | TRBJ1-6 | TRBV5-6 | CASSLVPDKPLHF | TGTGCCAGCAGCTTGGTACCGGACAAACCCCTCCACTTT
. | . | TRBJ2-7 | TRBV2 | CASFRDAGEQYF | TGTGCCAGCTTCCGGGACGCGGGGGAGCAGTACTTC
. | TRBD2 | TRBJ2-3 | TRBV6-1 | CASSERRLAGKSDTQYF | TGTGCCAGCAGTGAGAGAAGACTAGCGGGGAAGTCAGATACGCAGTATTTT
. | . | TRBJ2-3 | TRBV5-6 | CASSLGPSGTQYF | TGTGCCAGCAGTCTCGGCCCTTCAGGTACGCAGTATTTT
. | . | TRBJ1-3 | TRBV5-1 | CASSLKGEPGNTIYF | TGCGCCAGCAGCTTAAAAGGGGAACCTGGAAACACCATATATTTT
. | TRBD1 | TRBJ2-7 | TRBV2 | CASSAGTGTYEQYF | TGTGCCAGCAGCGCCGGGACAGGGACCTACGAGCAGTACTTC
. | TRBD1 | TRBJ1-4 | TRBV4-2 | CASSRRDRGILNEKLFF | TGTGCCAGCAGCCGGAGGGACAGGGGAATCCTTAATGAAAAACTGTTTTTT
. | . | TRBJ1-1 | TRBV7-9 | CASSLVVGGAFF | TGTGCCAGCAGCTTAGTAGTAGGCGGGGCTTTCTTT
. | . | TRBJ1-1 | TRBV27 | CASSFTRGRKAEAFF | TGTGCCAGCAGTTTCACCCGGGGAAGGAAGGCTGAAGCTTTCTTT
. | TRBD1 | TRBJ2-3 | TRBV12-5 | CASGLAGQGPTDTQYF | TGTGCTAGTGGTTTGGCGGGACAGGGCCCCACAGATACGCAGTATTTT
. | TRBD2 | TRBJ2-1 | TRBV6-1 | CASSVGLAGGQVSYNEQFF | TGTGCCAGCAGTGTGGGGTTAGCGGGAGGCCAGGTCTCGTACAATGAGCAGTTCTTC
. | . | TRBJ1-6 | TRBV2 | CASSERGTSYNSPLHF | TGTGCCAGCAGTGAGAGGGGGACCTCCTATAATTCACCCCTCCACTTT
. | TRBD2 | TRBJ2-2 | TRBV5-4 | CASSFGTRNTGELFF | TGTGCCAGCAGCTTTGGGACTAGGAACACCGGGGAGCTGTTTTTT
. | . | TRBJ2-1 | TRBV7-9 | CASSLALVYEQFF | TGTGCCAGCAGCTTAGCGCTAGTTTATGAGCAGTTCTTC
. | TRBD2 | TRBJ2-7 | TRBV7-9 | CASSPPTSGRYEQYF | TGTGCCAGCAGCCCGCCGACTAGCGGGAGGTACGAGCAGTACTTC
. | TRBD1 | TRBJ2-3 | TRBV6-1 | CASSFDRGMADTQYF | TGTGCCAGCAGTTTTGACAGGGGGATGGCAGATACGCAGTATTTT
. | TRBD1 | TRBJ2-3 | TRBV5-6 | CASSPGTESTDTQYF | TGTGCCAGCAGCCCAGGGACAGAAAGCACAGATACGCAGTATTTT
. | TRBD1 | TRBJ1-2 | TRBV2 | CASSRQGSPYGYTF | TGTGCCAGCAGCCGACAGGGTAGTCCCTATGGCTACACCTTC
. | . | TRBJ2-1 | TRBV7-8 | CASSSYRVPSYYNEQFF | TGTGCCAGCAGCTCCTACAGGGTCCCCTCTTACTACAATGAGCAGTTCTTC
. | . | TRBJ1-1 | TRBV19 | CASSDAGWGTEAFF | TGTGCCAGTAGTGACGCGGGGTGGGGGACTGAAGCTTTCTTT
. | . | TRBJ2-7 | TRBV28 | CASSLPPFEQYF | TGTGCCAGCAGTCTCCCCCCGTTCGAGCAGTACTTC
. | . | TRBJ1-1 | TRBV7-3 | CASSLGGGQGGLSTEAFF | TGTGCCAGCAGCTTGGGAGGGGGACAAGGGGGGCTGAGCACTGAAGCTTTCTTT
. | . | TRBJ1-2 | TRBV4-1 | CASSQDRGRDYGYTF | TGCGCCAGCAGCCAAGATCGTGGGAGGGACTATGGCTACACCTTC
. | . | TRBJ1-2 | TRBV30 | CAWSPRQDGYTF | TGTGCCTGGAGTCCTAGACAGGACGGCTACACCTTC
. | . | TRBJ2-7 | TRBV5-1 | CASSLGGGISSYEQYF | TGCGCCAGCAGCTTGGGCGGGGGCATAAGCTCCTACGAGCAGTACTTC
. | . | TRBJ2-1 | TRBV5-1 | CASSLGAGSSYNEQFF | TGCGCCAGCAGCTTGGGGGCGGGGAGCTCCTACAATGAGCAGTTCTTC
. | TRBD1 | TRBJ2-1 | TRBV6-6 | CASSSPGTGLNNEQFF | TGTGCCAGCAGTTCCCCCGGGACAGGACTAAACAATGAGCAGTTCTTC
. | TRBD2 | TRBJ2-5 | TRBV6-5 | CASSSRTSGIQETQYF | TGTGCCAGCAGTTCCCGGACTAGCGGGATTCAAGAGACCCAGTACTTC
. | . | TRBJ2-7 | TRBV5-1 | CASSDGVPYEQYF | TGCGCCAGCAGCGACGGAGTGCCCTACGAGCAGTACTTC
. | TRBD2 | TRBJ2-3 | TRBV9 | CASSVEDSGRGDTQYF | TGTGCCAGCAGCGTAGAAGATAGCGGGAGAGGGGATACGCAGTATTTT
. | TRBD2 | TRBJ2-2 | TRBV15 | CATSRSGGSGRIGELFF | TGTGCCACCAGCAGATCGGGGGGTAGCGGGAGGATCGGGGAGCTGTTTTTT
once | . | TRBJ2-1 | TRBV21-1 | CASTRGGDNEQFF | TGTGCCAGCACTCGCGGGGGGGACAATGAGCAGTTCTTC
once | TRBD2 | TRBJ2-1 | TRBV5-1 | CASFPRPGLAGGPRHNEQFF | TGCGCCAGCTTCCCCAGGCCCGGCTTAGCGGGGGGGCCACGACACAATGAGCAGTTCTTC
. | . | TRBJ2-7 | TRBV11-2 | CASSLDQSSFVYEQYF | TGTGCCAGCAGCTTAGATCAGAGTAGCTTCGTATACGAGCAGTACTTC
. | TRBD1 | TRBJ1-2 | TRBV4-1 | CASSQGNRGSYGYTF | TGCGCCAGCAGCCAAGGAAACAGGGGATCGTATGGCTACACCTTC
few | TRBD1 | TRBJ1-5 | TRBV2 | CASRPQGAGNQPQHF | TGTGCCAGCAGACCTCAGGGGGCCGGCAATCAGCCCCAGCATTTT